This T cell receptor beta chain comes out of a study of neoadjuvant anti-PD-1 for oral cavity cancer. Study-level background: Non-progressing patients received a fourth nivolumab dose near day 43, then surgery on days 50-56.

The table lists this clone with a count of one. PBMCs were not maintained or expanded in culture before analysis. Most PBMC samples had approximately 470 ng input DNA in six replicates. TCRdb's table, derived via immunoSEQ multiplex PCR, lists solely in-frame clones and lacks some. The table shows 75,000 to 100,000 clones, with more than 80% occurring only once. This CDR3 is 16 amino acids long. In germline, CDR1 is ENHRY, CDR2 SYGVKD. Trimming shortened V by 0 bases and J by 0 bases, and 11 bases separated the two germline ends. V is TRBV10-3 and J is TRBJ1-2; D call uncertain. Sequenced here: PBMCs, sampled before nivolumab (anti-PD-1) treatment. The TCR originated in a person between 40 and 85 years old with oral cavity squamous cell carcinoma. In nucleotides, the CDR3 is TGTGCCATCAGTGAGTCGGGCAGGCTCCCTAACTATGGCTACACCTTC. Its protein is CAISESGRLPNYGYTF.